The sequence of this T cell receptor beta chain was determined in a study of T-cell reconstitution after alpha-beta-depleted transplantation in children. This clonotype was detected only a few times. There are 13 residues in the CDR3. Germline V CDR1 and CDR2: LGHNA, YSLEER. V lost 1 base and J 3 bases, leaving 7 bases between the germline ends. Library preparation (for TCRbeta) was performed with unique molecular identifiers. TCRdb re-derived calls from the PCR reads in MiXCR, one entry per CDR3 protein. The table has 300,000 to 400,000 distinct CDR3 sequences, about 14% seen once. This receptor was taken from a human donor who donated a stem cell graft to a child with Fanconi anemia. Sample: PBMCs, taken from the stem cell graft. This sequence joins TRBV4-3 and TRBJ2-7; unclear D gene. CDR3 nucleotides: TGCGCCAGCAGCCAAGGGGCAGACTACGAGCAGTACTTC. It is translated as CASSQGADYEQYF.